The clone carrying this TCR beta chain came up a few times. Its target is unknown. CD45RO/CCR7/CD25/CD127/CD95/CD27 sorting isolated CD4+ naive, central memory, regulatory and stem cell-like memory cells. CDR3 size: 17 residues. Germline lookup yields CDR1 LGHNA and CDR2 YSLEER. The J segment lost 5 bases and the V segment lost 1 base, leaving 11 bases of the junction unmatched. The investigators reverse transcribed all of the isolated RNA, so they sequenced expressed TCRB transcripts. Using immunoSEQ multiplex PCR, the repertoire was profiled, and TCRdb retains in-frame clones only, with some absent. The table has hundreds of thousands of clones, about 15% seen once. The source of the sample is a study of beta chain features in type 1 diabetes. General study results and limits: More deletions and fewer insertions at VDJ junctions were seen in type 1 diabetes patients. PCR, the amplification step, might favor shorter templates, equally in patients and controls. Moderate yet significant TCRB CDR3 shortening was seen in Type 1 diabetes patients in all four CD4+ subsets.

This receptor was taken from a man in his late teens or twenties with type 1 diabetes. The chain links TRBV4-3 to TRBJ2-5; 9 bases agree with TRBD2. The sample was naive CD4+ T cells from blood. Here the CDR3 DNA reads TGCGCCAGCAGCCAAGGGTTTCGCGGGGGGGCCGGGGAGACCCAGTACTTC. Translating it yields CASSQGFRGGAGETQYF.